Following are 7 T cell receptor beta chains from one sample sequenced in a study of identical twins. TCRdb independently ran MiXCR on the 5' RACE reads; one entry per CDR3 protein. The repertoire holds about 390,000 distinct CDR3 sequences, with about 10% as singletons. Sequencing input: naive T cells sorted from blood. The receptors originated from a woman aged 45-60 years in good health.

This clonotype was found a few times. The chain carries TRBV11-2 and TRBJ2-1, with D possibly being TRBD2 (5 bases). Looked up from germline, CDR1 is SGHAT and CDR2 is FQNNGV. V was cut by 4 bases and J by 7 bases, with 17 bases left in between. The CDR3 totals 15 residues. The CDR3 DNA follows: TGTGCCAGCAGCTCCCGCGGGCTCCTGGGGAATGAGCAGTTCTTC. Encoded protein: CASSSRGLLGNEQFF. Looking up the rest from reference TRBV11-2 and TRBJ2-1 gives the full variable domain: EAGVAQSPRYKIIEKRQSVAFWCNPISGHATLYWYQQILGQGPKLLIQFQNNGVVDDSQLPKDRFSAERLKGVDSTLKIQPAKLEDSAVYLCASSSRGLLGNEQFFGPGTRLTVL.

This clonotype was detected many times. The V gene is TRBV15, the J gene TRBJ2-3; D unclear. The germline CDR1 and CDR2 sequences are LNHNV and YYDKDF (reference sequence). The CDR3 runs to 15 residues. The ends were cut back, 0 bases at V and 3 bases at J, with 10 bases in the middle. The CDR3 sequence is CATSRETLSTDTQYF. As DNA, the CDR3 is TGTGCCACCAGCAGAGAAACCCTATCGACAGATACGCAGTATTTT. The whole variable domain, remainder taken from reference TRBV15 and TRBJ2-3, is DAMVIQNPRYQVTQFGKPVTLSCSQTLNHNVMYWYQQKSSQAPKLLFHYYDKDFNNEADTPDNFQSRRPNTSFCFLDIRSPGLGDTAMYLCATSRETLSTDTQYFGPGTRLTVL.

This chain connects TRBV7-9 to TRBJ2-2, with D hard to call. Germline CDR1 is SEHNR and CDR2 is FQNEAQ (reference sequence). Trimming left V 1 base short and J 4 bases short, with 7 bases between. The length of the CDR3 is 14 residues. The CDR3 sequence: CASSLEGITGELFF. DNA for the CDR3: TGTGCCAGCAGCTTAGAGGGCATCACCGGGGAGCTGTTTTTT.

The J gene is TRBJ2-1, the V gene TRBV24-1; D gene ambiguous. The germline V gene has CDR1 KGHDR and CDR2 SFDVKD. Trimming shortened V by 5 bases and J by 8 bases, and 6 bases separated the two germline ends. The CDR3 has 11 amino acids. The CDR3 spells CATSAGHEQFF. The DNA of the CDR3 is TGTGCCACCAGTGCGGGTCATGAGCAGTTCTTC.

This clonotype was found a few times. This chain joins TRBV24-1 and TRBJ1-2; TRBD1 is a possible D gene (6 bases). Germline values: CDR1 KGHDR, CDR2 SFDVKD. Between the trimmed V and J ends, which lost 5 bases and 2 bases, there was a span of 14 bases. This CDR3 is 15 amino acids long. DNA for the CDR3: TGTGCCACCAGTGGCCCTGGAACAGGGAACTATGGCTACACCTTC. Translating gives CATSGPGTGNYGYTF.

The sample holds a few counts of this clonotype. The chain has TRBV12-3 or TRBV12-4 and TRBJ2-2; D is unclear. The CDR3 contains 13 residues. Trimming pared 1 base from V and 9 bases from J, leaving 9 bases between. DNA for the CDR3: TGTGCCAGCAGTTTAGATATGGGCCGGGAGCTGTTTTTT. Amino acid sequence: CASSLDMGRELFF.

The J gene is TRBJ2-3, the V gene TRBV5-1; tentatively, D is TRBD2 (6 bases). The CDR3 is 15 residues long. CDR1 SGHRS and CDR2 YFSETQ come from the germline V gene. The V and J ends lost 4 bases and 6 bases respectively, with 18 bases between them. CDR3 nucleotides: TGCGCCAGCAGCCCGGAGGGCCTAGAGTCGGATACGCAGTATTTT. Protein: CASSPEGLESDTQYF.